Below are 27 T cell receptor beta chains sequenced from a single sample in a study of early T cells in non-severe SARS-CoV-2 infection. TCRdb analysed the 5' RACE reads with MiXCR anew, one entry per CDR3 protein. The profile covers around 92,000 distinct CDR3 sequences, with 9.5% to 11% appearing a single time and about 5% taken by the ten largest. Specimen: whole blood. The receptors were sampled from an adult who was a healthcare worker with PCR-confirmed SARS-CoV-2 infection or an uninfected control (not recorded which).

The chain recombines TRBV5-1 with TRBJ2-5; the match to TRBD2 covers 12 bases. The germline V gene encodes CDR1 SGHRS and CDR2 YFSETQ. CDR3 size: 18 residues. V shed 1 base and J 1 base; nucleotides not matched to a gene: 8. This chain's CDR3 is CASSLTLTSGGIQETQYF. DNA of the CDR3: TGCGCCAGCAGCTTGACCCTAACTAGCGGGGGGATCCAAGAGACCCAGTACTTC. The full variable domain, with the rest looked up from reference TRBV5-1 and TRBJ2-5, is KAGVTQTPRYLIKTRGQQVTLSCSPISGHRSVSWYQQTPGQGLQFLFEYFSETQRNKGNFPGRFSGRQFSNSRSEMNVSTLELGDSALYLCASSLTLTSGGIQETQYFGPGTRLLVL.

In its sample, this clonotype was seen many times. This chain joins TRBV2 and TRBJ1-2, with TRBD1 as a possible D gene (6 bases). The CDR3 contains 13 residues. Germline values: CDR1 SNHLY, CDR2 FYNNEI. Trimming stripped 7 bases from V and 4 bases from J, with 13 bases between. The CDR3 spells CASNLDSIYGYTF. DNA for the CDR3: TGTGCCAGCAACCTGGACAGTATCTATGGCTACACCTTC.

This clonotype was counted at least ten times. The chain combines TRBV27 with TRBJ1-5; a possible D gene is TRBD1 (5 bases). This CDR3 region has 16 residues. Trimming removed 0 bases at V and 0 bases at J, with 9 bases between. Germline V gives CDR1 MNHEY, CDR2 SMNVEV (reference sequence). CDR3 in DNA: TGTGCCAGCAGTTTATCCGCTCAGGGTAGCAATCAGCCCCAGCATTTT. Translated, it gives CASSLSAQGSNQPQHF.

This clonotype occurred many times. The chain carries TRBV3-1 and TRBJ1-3, with D maybe TRBD1 (6 bases). V was clipped by 4 bases and J by 2 bases, with 9 bases between them. This CDR3 comprises 14 residues. The germline gives CDR1 LGHDT, CDR2 YNNKEL (reference sequence). The CDR3 sequence: CASSPGGTGNTIYF. CDR3 coding DNA: TGTGCCAGCAGCCCTGGGGGCACTGGAAACACCATATATTTT.

This clonotype was observed at least ten times. The V and J genes are TRBV6-6 and TRBJ1-5; D uncertain. V lost 8 bases and J lost 7, with 21 bases in between. Germline assignment: CDR1 MNHNY and CDR2 SVGAGI (reference sequence). This CDR3 region has 15 residues. The CDR3 coding sequence is TGTGCCAGCTCCCTGGAGGAGGGTTACCGACAGCCCCAGCATTTT. It codes for CASSLEEGYRQPQHF.

The sample holds a few counts of this clonotype. The chain is built from TRBV19 and TRBJ1-1, with D possibly matching TRBD1 (5 bases). Per the germline V gene, CDR1 is LNHDA and CDR2 is SQIVND (reference sequence). The CDR3 totals 16 residues. Trimming removed 4 bases at V and 3 bases at J, with 18 bases between. Here the CDR3 DNA reads TGTGCCAGTAGTAGCCCCCCGCCCTGGGGGGACACTGAAGCTTTCTTT. Residues: CASSSPPPWGDTEAFF.

This chain links TRBV6-5 with TRBJ2-7, with D perhaps matching TRBD2 (6 bases). The CDR3 covers 12 residues. CDR1 is MNHEY, CDR2 SVGAGI, per germline. The V end was cut by 6 bases, the J end by 3 bases, with 9 bases between. The CDR3 sequence is CASRSTSYEQYF. The CDR3 DNA is TGTGCCAGCAGGTCGACTAGCTACGAGCAGTACTTC.

This clonotype has a count of ten or more. The V gene is TRBV6-6, the J gene TRBJ2-3; D possibly corresponds to TRBD1 (6 bases). CDR1 is MNHNY, CDR2 SVGAGI, per germline (reference sequence). The V end lost 1 base, the J end lost 1 base, and 15 bases lay between the germline ends. CDR3 length equals 17 residues. CDR3 sequence (DNA): TGTGCCAGCAGTTACTATGGGGGCTGGCGGGGCACAGATACGCAGTATTTT. It codes for CASSYYGGWRGTDTQYF.

The chain joins TRBV21-1 to TRBJ1-2. TRBV21-1 has pseudogene status. The CDR3 covers 13 residues. The CDR3 DNA is TGTGCCAGCAGCAATGGACTGGCCCTGGGCTACACCTTC. It codes for CASSNGLALGYTF.

This clonotype came up a few times. J is TRBJ2-7 and V is TRBV6-1; 10 bases agree with TRBD2. The CDR3 consists of 15 residues. Germline-derived CDR1 and CDR2 are MNHNS and SASEGT. V shed 6 bases and J 0 bases; nucleotides not matched to a gene: 5. CDR3 DNA: TGTGCCAGCAGCTCCCGGACTAGCGGCTCCTACGAGCAGTACTTC. Protein product: CASSSRTSGSYEQYF.

At least ten counts were recorded for this clonotype. The genes are TRBV7-9 and TRBJ1-1; D is possibly TRBD1 (5 bases). This CDR3 region has 16 residues. Trimming took off 3 bases at V and 0 bases at J, with 14 bases between the two ends. Germline lookup yields CDR1 SEHNR and CDR2 FQNEAQ (reference sequence). The CDR3 nucleotides are TGTGCCAGCAGCTTGGTCCGGGGGATCATGAACACTGAAGCTTTCTTT. Protein product: CASSLVRGIMNTEAFF.

The J gene is TRBJ1-6, the V gene TRBV7-9; unclear D gene. Germline loops: CDR1 SEHNR, CDR2 FQNEAQ (reference sequence). Trimming shortened V by 1 base and J by 9 bases, and 10 bases separated the two germline ends. This CDR3 contains 14 residues. CDR3 DNA sequence: TGTGCCAGCAGCTTAGATCTGGGAAGTTCACCCCTCCACTTT. Translating it yields CASSLDLGSSPLHF.

This clonotype turned up a few times. The V and J genes are TRBV29-1 and TRBJ1-1; a weak D match, TRBD1 (5 bases). The V gene's germline CDR1 is SQVTM and CDR2 ANQGSEA. The CDR3 has 12 amino acids. V was shortened by 6 bases and J by 1 base, with 9 bases between the two germline ends. Here the CDR3 reads CSVLDTNTEAFF. CDR3 nucleotide sequence: TGCAGCGTCCTGGACACGAACACTGAAGCTTTCTTT.

This clonotype was seen ten or more times. The chain has TRBV29-1 and TRBJ1-4; D unresolved. Trimming left V 7 bases short and J 8 bases short, with 17 bases between. The CDR3 covers 13 residues. Germline CDR1 reads SQVTM; CDR2 reads ANQGSEA. The CDR3 DNA sequence: TGCAGCGCTAAGAGGGCAGACCGAGAAAAACTGTTTTTT. Translation gives CSAKRADREKLFF. Looking up the rest from reference TRBV29-1 and TRBJ1-4 gives the full variable domain: SAVISQKPSRDICQRGTSLTIQCQVDSQVTMMFWYRQQPGQSLTLIATANQGSEATYESGFVIDKFPISRPNLTFSTLTVSNMSPEDSSIYLCSAKRADREKLFFGSGTQLSVL.

There are a few counts of this clonotype. The chain recombines TRBV29-1 with TRBJ1-2; D gene uncertain. V lost 4 bases and J lost 7, with 7 bases in between. Germline V gene lookup returns CDR1 SQVTM and CDR2 ANQGSEA. The CDR3 spans 10 residues. Here the CDR3 reads CSVASLGYTF. CDR3 DNA sequence: TGCAGCGTTGCTAGTCTTGGCTACACCTTC.

This clonotype was recorded many times. V usage is TRBV2 and J usage is TRBJ1-1; D is undetermined. CDR3 size: 9 residues. Germline CDR1 reads SNHLY; CDR2 reads FYNNEI. Trimming shortened V by 2 bases and J by 11 bases, and 3 bases separated the two germline ends. The CDR3 region has the DNA TGTGCCAGCAGTGAAAGGGCTTTCTTT. Translation: CASSERAFF. The whole variable domain, filled in from reference TRBV2 and TRBJ1-1, reads EPEVTQTPSHQVTQMGQEVILRCVPISNHLYFYWYRQILGQKVEFLVSFYNNEISEKSEIFDDQFSVERPDGSNFTLKIRSTKLEDSAMYFCASSERAFFGQGTRLTVV.

This clonotype was observed at least ten times. CDR3 sequence reads: CSVVIRLATGELFF. The CDR3 nucleotides are TGCAGCGTTGTAATCCGCCTCGCCACCGGGGAGCTGTTTTTT. The V call is TRBV29-1, the J call TRBJ2-2; D is undetermined. CDR1 and CDR2 from the germline V gene are SQVTM and ANQGSEA. V shed 4 bases and J shed 4 bases, with 13 bases lying between them. The CDR3 has 14 amino acids.

The table lists this clonotype with many counts. The V and J genes are TRBV6-5 and TRBJ1-5; no reliable D call. The ends were cut back, 6 bases at V and 4 bases at J, with 13 bases in the middle. From germline, CDR1 is MNHEY and CDR2 SVGAGI. CDR3 length: 14 amino acids. For the CDR3, the DNA is TGTGCCAGCAGCCCCGTAAGTTCGAATCAGCCCCAGCATTTT. The encoded protein is CASSPVSSNQPQHF.

A word on this clonotype: A much larger clone differs from this one at a single base, so this may be a read error. The chain uses TRBV6-2 or TRBV6-3 and TRBJ2-7; 10 positions agree with TRBD1. Per germline, CDR1 MNHEY and CDR2 SVGEGT. The CDR3 runs 17 residues. The CDR3 spells CTSSPDRGHRTSYEQYF. As DNA, the CDR3 is TGTACCAGCAGTCCTGACAGGGGGCACAGAACTTCCTACGAGCAGTACTTC.

This clonotype was counted many times. The V and J genes are TRBV28 and TRBJ2-6, with D uncertain. Germline V gene sequence: CDR1 MDHEN, CDR2 SYDVKM. The CDR3 has 13 amino acids. Trimming stripped 6 bases from V and 10 bases from J, with 13 bases between. CDR3 sequence: CASSPPGRNVLTF. CDR3 nucleotides: TGTGCCAGCAGCCCCCCCGGACGAAACGTCCTGACTTTC.

This clonotype was detected ten times or more. V usage is TRBV3-1 and J usage is TRBJ2-5, with a possible D match to TRBD1 (6 bases). Germline V gene lookup returns CDR1 LGHDT and CDR2 YNNKEL (reference sequence). Trimming removed 4 bases from V and 2 bases from J, with 8 bases in between. The CDR3 is 13 amino acids. The CDR3 DNA reads as TGTGCCAGCAGCCTGGACAGACAAGAGACCCAGTACTTC. Encoded protein: CASSLDRQETQYF.

In its sample, this clonotype was seen a few times. The chain employs TRBV4-1 and TRBJ1-5, with D possibly being TRBD1 (5 bases). The germline CDR1 and CDR2 sequences are MGHRA and YSYEKL. CDR3 length: 13 amino acids. V was shortened by 4 bases and J by 5 bases, with 9 bases between the two germline ends. CDR3 loop: CASSRLQDQPQHF. CDR3 nucleotides: TGCGCCAGCAGCCGTTTACAGGATCAGCCCCAGCATTTT.

In its sample, this clonotype was seen a few times. This rearrangement joins TRBV9 to TRBJ2-3; 7 bases are shared with TRBD2. CDR3 size: 15 residues. Trimming took 0 bases from V and 4 from J; bases not matched to a gene: 5. Germline values: CDR1 SGDLS, CDR2 YYNGEE. The CDR3, as DNA: TGTGCCAGCAGCGTAGATCGGGGGGTGTCAGATACGCAGTATTTT. It is translated as CASSVDRGVSDTQYF.

This clonotype was seen ten or more times. The rearrangement joins TRBV20-1 to TRBJ2-7; 12 bases agree with TRBD1. V lost 0 bases and J lost 4; bases outside the gene matches: 4. The CDR3 is made up of 15 amino acids. The germline V gene encodes CDR1 DFQATT and CDR2 SNEGSKA (reference sequence). The CDR3 is CSAREGTGGVYEQYF. The CDR3 DNA sequence: TGCAGTGCTAGAGAGGGGACAGGGGGCGTTTACGAGCAGTACTTC.

This clonotype was seen only a few times. The V gene is TRBV12-3 or TRBV12-4, the J gene TRBJ2-7; D possibly corresponds to TRBD2 (5 bases). Trimming shortened V by 5 bases and J by 1 base, and 15 bases separated the two germline ends. This CDR3 spans 15 amino acids. CDR3 coding DNA: TGTGCCAGCAGTGCTTCGGCTAGCTTATCCTACGAGCAGTACTTC. Translated, it gives CASSASASLSYEQYF.

This clonotype was counted only a few times. The CDR3 sequence is CASSPTGQGEYEQYF. CDR3 DNA: TGTGCCAGCAGTCCCACTGGACAGGGAGAATACGAGCAGTACTTC. The genes are TRBV27 and TRBJ2-7, with 8 bases lining up with TRBD1. CDR3 length: 15 residues. J gave up 4 bases and V 5 bases, and 10 bases lay outside the gene matches. Germline CDR1 is MNHEY and CDR2 is SMNVEV (reference sequence).

Many counts were recorded for this clonotype. The V gene is TRBV28, the J gene TRBJ2-3; possibly TRBD1 for D (6 bases). CDR1 is MDHEN and CDR2 is SYDVKM in the germline V gene. CDR3 length: 13 amino acids. Trimming left V 6 bases short and J 3 bases short, with 10 bases between. Here the CDR3 DNA reads TGTGCCAGCAGACGTACAGGGACAGATACGCAGTATTTT. Protein sequence: CASRRTGTDTQYF.